Listed below are T cell receptor beta chains from one sample, sequenced in a study of Graves' ophthalmopathy and Graves' hyperthyroidism. TCRdb itself ran the multiplex PCR reads through MiXCR, one entry per CDR3 protein. The sample yields 600,000 to 650,000 distinct CDR3 sequences, roughly 20% seen once. What was sequenced was peripheral blood. These receptors were collected from a woman aged 18-29 years with stable Graves' hyperthyroidism. Some clones in this sample may be carry-over from other donors' samples. Both conserved end residues are part of each CDR3. D genes are given only for firm matches. Some rows have no size entry. The others give once, few or many, or a class for an expanded clone.

>NA|TRBJ1-3|few|TRBV10-3
TGTGCCATCAGCCCCGGGACAAGCTCTGGAAACACCATATATTTT
CAISPGTSSGNTIYF
>TRBD1|TRBJ2-7|NA|TRBV28
TGTGCCAGCAGTTTGGGACAGCACCCCTACGAGCAGTACTTC
CASSLGQHPYEQYF
>TRBD1|TRBJ1-1|few|TRBV19
TGTGCCAGTAGTATGAACAGGGGAGCGAGGAACACTGAAGCTTTCTTT
CASSMNRGARNTEAFF
>NA|TRBJ1-2|many|TRBV9
TGTGCCAGCAGCGGAGGGTTTAACTATGGCTACACCTTC
CASSGGFNYGYTF
>NA|TRBJ1-5|many|TRBV24-1
TGTGCCACCAGTGATGCCGCGGGGCCCCAGCATTTT
CATSDAAGPQHF
>NA|TRBJ1-5|few|TRBV30
TGTGCCTGGACCGAGGGGGGTAGCAATCAGCCCCAGCATTTT
CAWTEGGSNQPQHF
>TRBD1|TRBJ1-1|NA|TRBV5-1
TGCGCCAGCAGCCGGACAGGGATGGGGAACACTGAAGCTTTCTTT
CASSRTGMGNTEAFF
>TRBD2|TRBJ2-7|many|TRBV20-1
TGCAGTGCTAGAGATCGGCTAGCGGGACTCTACGAGCAGTACTTC
CSARDRLAGLYEQYF
>NA|TRBJ1-2|many|TRBV2
TGTGCCAGCATGGAGACAGGACTCAACTATGGCTACACCTTC
CASMETGLNYGYTF
>NA|TRBJ1-1|many|TRBV5-1
TGCGCCAGCAGCTTCAACCAGGGGAACACTGAAGCTTTCTTT
CASSFNQGNTEAFF
>TRBD2|TRBJ2-7|NA|TRBV11-2
TGTGCCAGCAGCCTCGGACTAGCGGGGAACTCCTACGAGCAGTACTTC
CASSLGLAGNSYEQYF
>TRBD2|TRBJ2-7|NA|TRBV5-1
TGCGCCAGCGGCACCGAAGCGGGACTAGGGTACGAGCAGTACTTC
CASGTEAGLGYEQYF
>NA|TRBJ1-1|NA|TRBV28
TGTGCCAGCAGTTCCCCGGGTCTTGGGAACACTGAAGCTTTCTTT
CASSSPGLGNTEAFF
>TRBD1|TRBJ1-1|many|TRBV28
TGTGCCAGCAGTTTATGGGGTGGGGACAGGAACACTGAAGCTTTCTTT
CASSLWGGDRNTEAFF
>TRBD2|TRBJ2-7|many|TRBV12-3/TRBV12-4
TGTGCCAGCAGTTGGGGGACTAGCGGGGATTACGAGCAGTACTTC
CASSWGTSGDYEQYF
>TRBD1|TRBJ2-7|many|TRBV5-5
TGTGCCAGCAGATTGGGGGACAGTAGCTACGAGCAGTACTTC
CASRLGDSSYEQYF
>NA|TRBJ2-4|many|TRBV12-3/TRBV12-4
TGTGCCAGCAGCCCCCTAGGTGGTCTTCGGGCCAAAAACATTCAGTACTTC
CASSPLGGLRAKNIQYF
>NA|TRBJ2-2|many|TRBV6-4
TGTGCCAGCACAGCGGGGAGGGGGGGCCCCAACACCGGGGAGCTGTTTTTT
CASTAGRGGPNTGELFF
>NA|TRBJ2-6|many|TRBV10-3
TGTGCCATCAGTGCAGAACCCTATGGGGCCAACGTCCTGACTTTC
CAISAEPYGANVLTF
>TRBD1|TRBJ1-6|few|TRBV28
TGTGCCAGCAGCCCCGGAGGACAGGTCGGCGGTTCACCCCTCCACTTT
CASSPGGQVGGSPLHF
>TRBD1|TRBJ2-7|many|TRBV7-9
TGTGCCAGCAGCCCCGGACAGGGTCCCGATTTATTGGAGCAGTACTTC
CASSPGQGPDLLEQYF
>TRBD2|TRBJ2-2|NA|TRBV3-1
TGTGCCAGCAGCCAAGATATGCTAGCGGGGGATTTATGGACCGGGGAGCTGTTTTTT
CASSQDMLAGDLWTGELFF
>NA|TRBJ1-1|many|TRBV6-2/TRBV6-3
TGTGCCAGCAGTGCGCAGGAACTTAACACTGAAGCTTTCTTT
CASSAQELNTEAFF
>TRBD1|TRBJ1-1|many|TRBV12-3/TRBV12-4
TGTGCCAGCAGTTTGACAGGGGGCCTTGAAGCTTTCTTT
CASSLTGGLEAFF
>NA|TRBJ1-2|many|TRBV6-1
TGTGCCAGCAGTCCCCGTGAGAAAACGATAGGAATATACACCTTC
CASSPREKTIGIYTF
>TRBD2|TRBJ2-7|NA|TRBV4-1
TGCGCCAGCAGCCAATGGAGCGGGGGTTTCTACGAGCAGTACTTC
CASSQWSGGFYEQYF
>NA|TRBJ2-2|many|TRBV30
TGTGCCTGGTCTACGGGTCCCGGGGAGCTGTTTTTT
CAWSTGPGELFF
>NA|TRBJ1-3|few|TRBV6-5
TGTGCCAGCAGTTATAGGACCGGGCCCGTCTCTGGAAACACCATATATTTT
CASSYRTGPVSGNTIYF
>NA|TRBJ2-4|many|TRBV20-1
TGCAGTGTCCGGGCCCCTGGGGACATTCAGTACTTC
CSVRAPGDIQYF
>TRBD1|TRBJ2-5|NA|TRBV12-3/TRBV12-4
TGTGCCAGCAGTCACATCCCGGACAGGGGGCAAGAGACCCAGTACTTC
CASSHIPDRGQETQYF
>NA|TRBJ1-2|many|TRBV6-2/TRBV6-3
TGTGCCAGCAGTAGGACAAGCGGCTATGGCTACACCTTC
CASSRTSGYGYTF
>NA|TRBJ1-2|many|TRBV28
TGTGCCAGCAGGGCCGGGGTGGGTGGCTACACCTTC
CASRAGVGGYTF
>NA|TRBJ2-5|few|TRBV15
TGTGCCACCAGCAGCACCTATAGCGGCAGTAGGGGTGAGACCCAGTACTTC
CATSSTYSGSRGETQYF
>TRBD1|TRBJ2-2|NA|TRBV4-1
TGCGCCAGCAGCCAAGAGCCCTTGACAGGGGTCCCCGGGGAGCTGTTTTTT
CASSQEPLTGVPGELFF
>NA|TRBJ2-5|many|TRBV11-2
TGTGCCAGCAGCCCCGGACATATCCAAGAGACCCAGTACTTC
CASSPGHIQETQYF
>NA|TRBJ1-3|many|TRBV5-6
TGTGCCAGCAGCTTAGGACAGAACCTCGCTGGAAACACCATATATTTT
CASSLGQNLAGNTIYF
>NA|TRBJ2-7|few|TRBV12-3/TRBV12-4
TGTGCCAGCAGTTTTAGCCAGAACCCCTACGAGCAGTACTTC
CASSFSQNPYEQYF
>NA|TRBJ1-1|NA|TRBV28
TGTGCCAGCAGGAAGTCAGGGGACACTGAAGCTTTCTTT
CASRKSGDTEAFF
>NA|TRBJ2-7|many|TRBV5-5
TGTGCCAGCAGCTTGACACCTCCCTCCTACGAGCAGTACTTC
CASSLTPPSYEQYF
>NA|TRBJ1-2|many|TRBV9
TGTGCCAGCAGCGTAGCTACCCAGGGTCTTGGCTACACCTTC
CASSVATQGLGYTF
>NA|TRBJ2-7|few|TRBV20-1
TGCAGTGCCGTCCCCGGCCAGGCCTACGAGCAGTACTTC
CSAVPGQAYEQYF
>NA|TRBJ1-2|many|TRBV11-3
TGTGCCAGCAGCCTATACGGGGACCGAGCTAACTATGGCTACACCTTC
CASSLYGDRANYGYTF
>NA|TRBJ2-6|few|TRBV5-1
TGCGCCAGCAGCTTGGTCGTATCTGGGGCCAACGTCCTGACTTTC
CASSLVVSGANVLTF
>NA|TRBJ2-7|few|TRBV7-9
TGTGCCAGCGCCCAGACCTACGAGCAGTACTTC
CASAQTYEQYF
>NA|TRBJ2-5|many|TRBV18
TGTGCCAGCTCAACCAACCACCAAGAGACCCAGTACTTC
CASSTNHQETQYF
>TRBD1|TRBJ2-5|few|TRBV4-1
TGCGCCAGCAGCCAAGGATACGACGCAAGGGGGCTAGAGACCCAGTACTTC
CASSQGYDARGLETQYF
>NA|TRBJ2-5|once|TRBV26
TGTGCCAGCAGCTCCAGAGAGACTAGCGGGGATTCGGAGACCCAGTACTTC
CASSSRETSGDSETQYF
>TRBD1|TRBJ2-7|few|TRBV7-8
TGTGCCAGCAGCTGGGGACAGGACTACGAGCAGTACTTC
CASSWGQDYEQYF
>NA|TRBJ2-2|NA|TRBV6-1
TGTGCCAGCAGTGAGTTTCCGGGACAACGAACCGGGGAGCTGTTTTTT
CASSEFPGQRTGELFF
>NA|TRBJ2-2|NA|TRBV20-1
TGCAGTGCCGGGGTACGTGGGAACACCGGGGAGCTGTTTTTT
CSAGVRGNTGELFF
>NA|TRBJ1-1|NA|TRBV12-3/TRBV12-4
TGTGCCAGCAGTTTAGGGTCTATCACTGAAGCTTTCTTT
CASSLGSITEAFF
>NA|TRBJ2-2|NA|TRBV2
TGTGCCAGCGGTGTCGGGTACACCGGGGAGCTGTTTTTT
CASGVGYTGELFF
>NA|TRBJ1-1|NA|TRBV12-3/TRBV12-4
TGTGCCAGCAGTTTAATAGGGGGAAGAGCCAACACTGAAGCTTTCTTT
CASSLIGGRANTEAFF
>NA|TRBJ1-2|many|TRBV6-1
TGTGCCAGCAGTGAGGGGGGAGAGGGCTACACCTTC
CASSEGGEGYTF
>NA|TRBJ1-1|many|TRBV20-1
TGCAGTGGCACCCCTCCTACAGGGCTCACTGAAGCTTTCTTT
CSGTPPTGLTEAFF
>NA|TRBJ1-2|many|TRBV5-1
TGCGCCAGCAGCTTGGGTATCAGCACAGACTATGGCTACACCTTC
CASSLGISTDYGYTF
>NA|TRBJ2-7|many|TRBV20-1
TGCAGTGCTAGATACATCGGCGCTTACGAGCAGTACTTC
CSARYIGAYEQYF
>NA|TRBJ2-7|many|TRBV9
TGTGCCAGCGGGGGGGAGCAGTACTTC
CASGGEQYF